The rows below give T cell receptor beta chains drawn from one sample of a study of PD-L1 blockade in urothelial cancer. Libraries were prepared by immunoSEQ multiplex PCR; TCRdb keeps only in-frame clonotypes and omits some of them. This table has around 50,000 clones, around 82% appearing once. The sequencing used PBMCs, collected around atezolizumab (anti-PD-L1) treatment. The receptors stem from a man aged 50-60 years with urothelial cancer. Each CDR3 is given with its conserved first and last residue. A D gene is named only where the DNA matches it firmly. A row's size may be missing; if present it is once, few, many or a size class.

size	D	V	J	DNA	CDR3
once	TRBD2	TRBV4-3	TRBJ2-3	TGCGCCAGCAGCCAAGGAATTAGCGGGGCTACCGGAGATACGCAGTATTTT	CASSQGISGATGDTQYF
-	-	TRBV6-5	TRBJ2-3	TGTGCCAGCAGTTCTATTCGCACCGGGGCAGATACGCAGTATTTT	CASSSIRTGADTQYF
-	TRBD2	TRBV27	TRBJ2-3	TGTGCCAGCACCCATAGCGGGAGGACAGATACGCAGTATTTT	CASTHSGRTDTQYF
-	-	TRBV28	TRBJ1-1	TGTGCCAGCAGTCCCCGAGTGGCGGGTACTGAAGCTTTCTTT	CASSPRVAGTEAFF
-	-	TRBV9	TRBJ1-3	TGTGCCAGCAGCGTTGCGGGGGCAAACACCATATATTTT	CASSVAGANTIYF
once	TRBD2	TRBV6-1	TRBJ2-3	TGTGCCAGCAGCTCCGGGGGGTTTGACACAGATACGCAGTATTTT	CASSSGGFDTDTQYF
-	TRBD1	TRBV2	TRBJ1-5	TGTGCCAGCAGTGATAACGACAGGGAAGTTAGCAATCAGCCCCAGCATTTT	CASSDNDREVSNQPQHF
-	-	TRBV5-6	TRBJ1-2	TGTGCCAGCAGCTTGCCACGTCAAGTTTCCCACTATCGCTACACCTTC	CASSLPRQVSHYRYTF
-	-	TRBV4-2	TRBJ1-2	TGTGCCAGCAGCCAAGATGTCCGGGTGGCGGACTATGGCTACACCTTC	CASSQDVRVADYGYTF
-	-	TRBV7-9	TRBJ1-2	TGTGCCGGCGGGGGGAACTATGGCTACACCTTC	CAGGGNYGYTF
-	TRBD1	TRBV30	TRBJ2-5	TGTGCCTGGAGTTACGGACAGGGGAACCAAGAGACCCAGTACTTC	CAWSYGQGNQETQYF
-	TRBD2	TRBV6-6	TRBJ2-7	TGTGCCAGCAGACTTAGCGGGAGAAGCTACGAGCAGTACTTC	CASRLSGRSYEQYF
once	TRBD1	TRBV5-8	TRBJ1-5	TGTGCCAGCAGCTTGGCCCAGGGGGAGAACCAGCCCCAGCATTTT	CASSLAQGENQPQHF
-	TRBD1	TRBV7-3	TRBJ2-1	TGTGCCAGCAGCAACCCGGGACAGGGGGCGGTAAATGAGCAGTTCTTC	CASSNPGQGAVNEQFF
-	-	TRBV11-1	TRBJ2-7	TGTGCCAGCAGCCCCCGCGGGAAGGCCCCCTACGAGCAGTACTTC	CASSPRGKAPYEQYF
-	TRBD1	TRBV30	TRBJ1-2	TGTGCCTGGAGTGGTAGACAGGGGTCAATGGACTATGGCTACACCTTC	CAWSGRQGSMDYGYTF
-	-	TRBV2	TRBJ1-5	TGTGCCAGCAGGGAGGATAGGATCGGTCAGCCCCAGCATTTT	CASREDRIGQPQHF
-	-	TRBV9	TRBJ2-1	TGTGCCAGCAGCGTAGCTGGAGGTTTCAATGAGCAGTTCTTC	CASSVAGGFNEQFF
-	-	TRBV10-3	TRBJ2-7	TGTGCCATCAGTGACTTGCGGGGAGGATCCTACGAGCAGTACTTC	CAISDLRGGSYEQYF
-	TRBD1	TRBV7-4	TRBJ1-1	TGTGCCAGCAGCCCCAGGGGGGACCGAGGGGACACTGAAGCTTTCTTT	CASSPRGDRGDTEAFF
once	TRBD1	TRBV7-2	TRBJ2-1	TGTGCCAGCAGCCTCCGGGACAGGGGAGGGTATAGCTCCTACAATGAGCAGTTCTTC	CASSLRDRGGYSSYNEQFF
-	-	TRBV28	TRBJ2-4	TGTGCCAGCAGTTTACTACGACAGGTAGCCAAAAACATTCAGTACTTC	CASSLLRQVAKNIQYF
-	TRBD1	TRBV19	TRBJ2-1	TGTGCCAGTAGTGAGACCGGGACAGTCTACAATGAGCAGTTCTTC	CASSETGTVYNEQFF
-	TRBD2	TRBV5-4	TRBJ2-7	TGTGCCAGCAGCCCCTTAGCGGGAGCTAAGGAGCAGTACTTC	CASSPLAGAKEQYF
-	-	TRBV19	TRBJ2-5	TGTGCCACGAGACAGCAAGAGACCCAGTACTTC	CATRQQETQYF
-	TRBD1	TRBV7-3	TRBJ2-7	TGTGCCAGCAGCCAGGGACAGGGAGACGAGCAGTACTTC	CASSQGQGDEQYF
-	-	TRBV11-2	TRBJ1-1	TGTGCCAGCAGCCTTCCCCCCGGGAGGGTTAGGACTGAAGCTTTCTTT	CASSLPPGRVRTEAFF
-	TRBD1	TRBV6-6	TRBJ1-2	TGTGCCAGCAGGGGACAGGTACACAACTATGGCTACACCTTC	CASRGQVHNYGYTF
-	TRBD1	TRBV5-1	TRBJ2-7	TGCGCCAGCAGTTTGTCTGGGACAGCCTACGAGCAGTACTTC	CASSLSGTAYEQYF
-	TRBD1	TRBV5-8	TRBJ1-2	TGTGCCAGCAGCTCAAAGACAGGGCCCTACTATGGCTACACCTTC	CASSSKTGPYYGYTF
-	TRBD1	TRBV5-1	TRBJ1-2	TGCGCCAGCAGCTTGGGACAGGGGGAAGTCTATGGCTACACCTTC	CASSLGQGEVYGYTF
-	TRBD1	TRBV25-1	TRBJ2-1	TGTGCCAGCAAGGCCACCGGGACAGGAACCTACAATGAGCAGTTCTTC	CASKATGTGTYNEQFF
few	TRBD2	TRBV10-1	TRBJ2-7	TGCGCCAGCAGTGAGTGGACTAGCGGGAGTGGAGAGCAGTACTTC	CASSEWTSGSGEQYF
-	TRBD2	TRBV5-1	TRBJ2-5	TGCGCCAGCAAAATCCTAGCGGGGGGGGGAGAGACCCAGTACTTC	CASKILAGGGETQYF
-	-	TRBV28	TRBJ2-5	TGTGCCAGCAGTTTTCAGGGGGGTCTGGGGACCCAGTACTTC	CASSFQGGLGTQYF
-	TRBD2	TRBV5-4	TRBJ2-1	TGTGCCAGCAGCCGCTTGTCTGGCGGGACTAACAATGAGCAGTTCTTC	CASSRLSGGTNNEQFF
-	TRBD2	TRBV9	TRBJ2-1	TGTGCCAGCAGCGTAGCGGCTAGCGGGGGGGCTTACAATGAGCAGTTCTTC	CASSVAASGGAYNEQFF
-	-	TRBV6-6	TRBJ2-3	TGTGCCAGCAGTAGGCAGGGGGGAGATACGCAGTATTTT	CASSRQGGDTQYF
-	-	TRBV30	TRBJ2-2	TGTGCCTGGAGTGTAAAAGTCAGGACTTGGGAGCTGTTTTTT	CAWSVKVRTWELFF